This T cell receptor (beta chain) was captured in a study of cytomegalovirus exposure and HLA in healthy donors. Participants comprised healthy donors of bone marrow. The V gene's germline CDR1 is KGHSH and CDR2 LQKENI. This CDR3 region has 16 residues. Study-level results: Among TCR beta chains, those listed as cytomegalovirus-associated numbered more than 150.

As regards this clone: Its antigen is undetermined.

It was with 60 Vbeta and 13 Jbeta primers that the PCR ran. Profiled with immunoSEQ multiplex PCR; TCRdb holds only in-frame clones, not every one. Among 100,000 or so clones listed, over 75% were seen once. V gene TRBV18 combines with J gene TRBJ2-5; 10 positions agree with TRBD1. The DNA end lines up better with TRBJ2-7; the J call may be wrong. Material: PBMCs. This TCR came from a man in his forties or fifties in good health and CMV-seropositive. CDR3 in DNA: TGTGCCAGCTCACCACTGCCGGGACAGGGGTCCTACGAGCAGTACTTC. As protein: CASSPLPGQGSYEQYF.